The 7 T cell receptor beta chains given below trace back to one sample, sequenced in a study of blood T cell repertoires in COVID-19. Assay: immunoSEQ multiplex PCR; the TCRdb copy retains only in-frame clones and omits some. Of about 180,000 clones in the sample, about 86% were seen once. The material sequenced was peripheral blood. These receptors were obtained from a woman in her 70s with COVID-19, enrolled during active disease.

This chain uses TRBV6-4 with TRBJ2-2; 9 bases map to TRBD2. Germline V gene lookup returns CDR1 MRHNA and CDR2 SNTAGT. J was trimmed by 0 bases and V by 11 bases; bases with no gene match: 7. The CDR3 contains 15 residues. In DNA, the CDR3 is TGTGCCTCATCTTCTAGCGGGGCGAACACCGGGGAGCTGTTTTTT. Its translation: CASSSSGANTGELFF.

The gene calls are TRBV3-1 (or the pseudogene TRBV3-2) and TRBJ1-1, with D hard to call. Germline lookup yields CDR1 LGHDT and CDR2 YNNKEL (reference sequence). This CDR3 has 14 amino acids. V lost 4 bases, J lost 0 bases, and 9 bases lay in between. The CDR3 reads CASSLDYLNTEAFF. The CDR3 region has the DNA TGTGCCAGCAGCCTCGACTACCTGAACACTGAAGCTTTCTTT.

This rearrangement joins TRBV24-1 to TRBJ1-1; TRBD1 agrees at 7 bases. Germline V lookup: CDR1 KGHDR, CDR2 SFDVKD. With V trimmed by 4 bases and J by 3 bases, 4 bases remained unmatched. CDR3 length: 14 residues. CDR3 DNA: TGTGCCACCAGTGAGACAGGGAAGTACACTGAAGCTTTCTTT. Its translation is CATSETGKYTEAFF.

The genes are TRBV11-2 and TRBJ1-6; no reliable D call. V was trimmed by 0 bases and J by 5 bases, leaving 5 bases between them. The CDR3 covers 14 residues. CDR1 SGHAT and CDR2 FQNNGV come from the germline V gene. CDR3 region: CASSLESDNSPLHF. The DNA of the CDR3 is TGTGCCAGCAGCTTAGAATCGGATAATTCACCCCTCCACTTT.

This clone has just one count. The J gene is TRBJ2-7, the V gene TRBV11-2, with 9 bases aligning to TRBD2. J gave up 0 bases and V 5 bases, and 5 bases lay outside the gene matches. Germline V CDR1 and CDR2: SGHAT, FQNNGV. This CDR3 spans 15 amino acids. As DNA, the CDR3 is TGTGCCAGCAGCCCGACTAGCGGAAGCTCCTACGAGCAGTACTTC. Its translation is CASSPTSGSSYEQYF. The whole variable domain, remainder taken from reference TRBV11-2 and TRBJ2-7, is EAGVAQSPRYKIIEKRQSVAFWCNPISGHATLYWYQQILGQGPKLLIQFQNNGVVDDSQLPKDRFSAERLKGVDSTLKIQPAKLEDSAVYLCASSPTSGSSYEQYFGPGTRLTVT.

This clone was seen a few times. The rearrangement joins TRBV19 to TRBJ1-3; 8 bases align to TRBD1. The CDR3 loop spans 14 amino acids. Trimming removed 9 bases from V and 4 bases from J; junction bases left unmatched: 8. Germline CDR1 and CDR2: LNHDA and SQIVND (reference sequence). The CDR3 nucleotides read TGTGCCAGCACCAGGACAGGGATCGGAAACACCATATATTTT. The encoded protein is CASTRTGIGNTIYF. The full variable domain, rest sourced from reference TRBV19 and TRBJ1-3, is DGGITQSPKYLFRKEGQNVTLSCEQNLNHDAMYWYRQDPGQGLRLIYYSQIVNDFQKGDIAEGYSVSREKKESFPLTVTSAQKNPTAFYLCASTRTGIGNTIYFGEGSWLTVV.

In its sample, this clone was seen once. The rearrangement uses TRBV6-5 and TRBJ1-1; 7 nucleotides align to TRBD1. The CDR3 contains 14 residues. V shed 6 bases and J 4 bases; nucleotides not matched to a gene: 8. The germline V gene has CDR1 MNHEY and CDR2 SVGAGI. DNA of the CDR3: TGTGCCAGCAGACGAGACCGGGACAGCACTGAAGCTTTCTTT. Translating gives CASRRDRDSTEAFF.